Listed below are T cell receptor beta chains from one sample, sequenced in a study of cytomegalovirus exposure and HLA in healthy donors. Sequencing was performed with immunoSEQ multiplex PCR; in TCRdb, only in-frame clones are kept and a portion is missing. The sample yields some 190,000 clones, around nine tenths seen once. The sequenced sample consisted of PBMCs. These receptor sequences come from a woman younger than 30 in good health and CMV-seronegative. The CDR3 runs from the conserved cysteine through the conserved F or W. The D gene is left open where the match is weak. Clone size is given for some rows only: seen once, a few or many times, or a class if the clone is expanded.

V	D	size	J	DNA	CDR3
TRBV27	NA	NA	TRBJ1-6	TGTGCCAGCAGTTCAATAGGGGGAAGCTCACCCCTCCACTTT	CASSSIGGSSPLHF
TRBV28	TRBD1	once	TRBJ1-4	TGTGCCAGCAGTACCTTCGTGGGACAGGGCGTTCGAAAACTGTTTTTT	CASSTFVGQGVRKLFF
TRBV9	NA	NA	TRBJ1-6	TGTGCCAGCAGCCCCCGGACACACTTT	CASSPRTHF
TRBV7-6	NA	NA	TRBJ1-3	TGTGCCAGCAGCTTAGCGCCTGGTCAGGGCTATCTAGACACCATATATTTT	CASSLAPGQGYLDTIYF
TRBV5-1	NA	NA	TRBJ2-7	TGCGCCAGCAGCTCCGTCCCCGAAGCAGGCTACGAGCAGTACTTC	CASSSVPEAGYEQYF
TRBV4-2	NA	NA	TRBJ1-5	TGTGCCAGCAGCCAAGGGCAGGGCACCTATCAGCCCCAGCATTTT	CASSQGQGTYQPQHF
TRBV4-1	NA	few	TRBJ1-4	TGCGCCAGCAGCCAAGAAGTAACCTTCGGGGAAAAACTGTTTTTT	CASSQEVTFGEKLFF
TRBV5-1	TRBD1	NA	TRBJ2-1	TGCGCCAGCAGCACAGGGGGCTATAGTGAGCAGTTCTTC	CASSTGGYSEQFF
TRBV5-8	NA	few	TRBJ1-5	TGTGCCAGCAGCCCGAGCCTCGGGCCCCAGCATTTT	CASSPSLGPQHF
TRBV5-1	NA	NA	TRBJ2-7	TGCGCCAGCAGCTTGGATCGCTACGAGCAGTACTTC	CASSLDRYEQYF
TRBV5-1	TRBD2	NA	TRBJ2-7	TGCGCCAGCAGTGGCGGGAGTGGAGATCAGTACTTC	CASSGGSGDQYF
TRBV30	NA	NA	TRBJ2-7	TGTGCCTGGAGTGTACTCAAGGGGCGCGTACACGAGCAGTACTTC	CAWSVLKGRVHEQYF
TRBV11-3	NA	NA	TRBJ2-1	TGTGCCAGCAGCTTCCAAGCGGAGCAGTTCTTC	CASSFQAEQFF
TRBV5-1	TRBD1	NA	TRBJ1-1	TGCGCCAGCAGCTTGTCTTCACCGGGACAGATAATGGGCACTGAAGCTTTCTTT	CASSLSSPGQIMGTEAFF
TRBV28	NA	few	TRBJ1-5	TGTGCCAGCAGTTTAGCCGGGAGGGGAGGGAATCAGCCCCAGCATTTT	CASSLAGRGGNQPQHF
TRBV4-1	TRBD1	NA	TRBJ1-3	TGCGCCAGCAGCTATCCCCCTTGGCAGGGGGAAAACACCATATATTTT	CASSYPPWQGENTIYF
TRBV7-8	NA	NA	TRBJ2-2	TGTGCCAGCAGCTTTATTTCTTCGGGCACCGGGGAGCTGTTTTTT	CASSFISSGTGELFF
TRBV7-9	TRBD1	NA	TRBJ2-7	TGTGCCAGCAGCTTAACCGGGACAGGGGCTCCCGAGCAGTACTTC	CASSLTGTGAPEQYF
TRBV6-5	NA	NA	TRBJ1-1	TGTGCCAGCAGTTACCTGGGGCTAGTCACTGAAGCTTTCTTT	CASSYLGLVTEAFF
TRBV7-3	NA	few	TRBJ2-1	TGTGCCAGCAGCTTAGGGGCCGGGAGCTCCTACAATGAGCAGTTCTTC	CASSLGAGSSYNEQFF
TRBV6-5	TRBD1	NA	TRBJ1-3	TGTGCCAGCAGTTACTCCGGGACAGGAGGAAACACCATATATTTT	CASSYSGTGGNTIYF
TRBV2	NA	NA	TRBJ1-3	TGTGCCAGCAGTGTATCCCTCTCTGGAAACACCATATATTTT	CASSVSLSGNTIYF
TRBV7-9	NA	NA	TRBJ1-5	TGTTCCAGCAGCTTAGCTCAGGGGCATAGCAATCAGCCCCAGCATTTT	CSSSLAQGHSNQPQHF
TRBV19	NA	once	TRBJ2-6	TGTGCCAGTAGTATTATTACAGGGAAGGGTGCTGGGGCCAACGTCCTGACTTTC	CASSIITGKGAGANVLTF
TRBV9	NA	NA	TRBJ1-3	TGTGCCAGCAGCGTAAAGGGGGGGGGAAACACCATATATTTT	CASSVKGGGNTIYF
TRBV27	NA	NA	TRBJ2-5	TGTGCCAGCAGTTTTGAGCGCCGGGAGACCCAGTACTTC	CASSFERRETQYF
TRBV6-7	NA	once	TRBJ1-3	TGTGCCAGCAGTTACTCGAACCCCCGGGGGGCCCAGCCTGGAAACACCATATATTTT	CASSYSNPRGAQPGNTIYF
TRBV27	TRBD1	NA	TRBJ1-6	TGTGCCAGCAGTTTGTCCAGGGGGGTAGGCTCACCCCTCCACTTT	CASSLSRGVGSPLHF
TRBV6-6	NA	few	TRBJ2-3	TGTGCCAGCAGTTCCGGGACTGCTGAAACAGATACGCAGTATTTT	CASSSGTAETDTQYF